This T cell receptor (beta chain) stems from a study of blood T cell repertoires in COVID-19. Overall study: Material from acute and convalescent COVID-19 was sourced from the United States, Italy and Spain.

The germline CDR1 and CDR2 sequences are SNHLY and FYNNEI. V was clipped by 8 bases and J by 5 bases, with 12 bases between them. There are 13 residues in the CDR3. Original handling: Nucleated cell number was recorded as an estimate derived from reference gene primer amplification. Clones were sequenced by immunoSEQ multiplex PCR, and TCRdb holds only the in-frame ones, with some missing. V and J calls and clone size are given by that table; D and trimming were obtained from the DNA. The sample comprises 110,000 or so clones, roughly 80% of which are singletons, and roughly 1.5% rests with the top ten.

Sample: peripheral blood. The receptor was derived from a man aged 50 to 60 with acute or convalescent COVID-19. The chain combines TRBV2 with TRBJ1-4, with TRBD1 as a possible D gene (5 bases). CDR3 sequence reads: CASGGQQNEKLFF. The DNA of the CDR3 is TGTGCCAGCGGCGGACAACAGAATGAAAAACTGTTTTTT. Combining the CDR3 with reference TRBV2 and TRBJ1-4 gives the whole variable domain EPEVTQTPSHQVTQMGQEVILRCVPISNHLYFYWYRQILGQKVEFLVSFYNNEISEKSEIFDDQFSVERPDGSNFTLKIRSTKLEDSAMYFCASGGQQNEKLFFGSGTQLSVL.